One and the same sample provided the 14 T cell receptor beta chains below, sequenced in a study of blood T cell repertoires in COVID-19. TCRdb keeps only in-frame clones here, not all; method: immunoSEQ multiplex PCR. The sample includes about 440,000 clones, 85% to 90% of them seen just once. Material: peripheral blood. These receptors came from a young woman with acute or convalescent COVID-19.

The V gene is TRBV5-4, the J gene TRBJ1-2; TRBD1 agrees at 9 bases. The CDR3 loop spans 14 amino acids. Losses at the gene ends were 3 bases for V and 5 bases for J; bases not matched to a gene: 5. Per germline, CDR1 SGHNT and CDR2 YYREEE (reference sequence). CDR3: CASSSETGGYGYTF. CDR3 in DNA: TGTGCCAGCAGCTCAGAGACAGGGGGTTATGGCTACACCTTC.

V usage is TRBV27 and J usage is TRBJ2-7, with 8 bases identical to TRBD1. The V gene's germline CDR1 is MNHEY and CDR2 SMNVEV (reference sequence). Trimming removed 6 bases from V and 3 bases from J; junction bases left unmatched: 10. CDR3 size: 15 residues. This CDR3 is CASRPSGGPLYEQYF. CDR3 sequence (DNA): TGTGCCAGCAGGCCCTCAGGGGGCCCTCTCTACGAGCAGTACTTC.

This rearrangement joins TRBV19 to TRBJ1-2; 7 bases are a match to TRBD1. Germline V CDR1 and CDR2: LNHDA, SQIVND (reference sequence). J lost 4 bases, V lost 1 base, and 6 bases had no gene match. The CDR3 is 15 residues long. The CDR3 bases are TGTGCCAGTAGTATAGGCCGACAGGGAACCTATGGCTACACCTTC. Protein product: CASSIGRQGTYGYTF.

This chain joins TRBV5-5 and TRBJ1-5; maybe TRBD1 (5 bases). Germline lookup yields CDR1 SGHKS and CDR2 YYEKEE (reference sequence). The CDR3 runs 14 residues. V lost 4 bases, J lost 4 bases, and 12 bases lay in between. CDR3 amino acids: CASSPDSPNQPQHF. The CDR3 DNA sequence: TGTGCCAGCAGCCCAGACAGCCCTAATCAGCCCCAGCATTTT. Full variable domain (remainder filled in from reference TRBV5-5 and TRBJ1-5): DAGVTQSPTHLIKTRGQQVTLRCSPISGHKSVSWYQQVLGQGPQFIFQYYEKEERGRGNFPDRFSARQFPNYSSELNVNALLLGDSALYLCASSPDSPNQPQHFGDGTRLSIL.

The chain employs TRBV29-1 and TRBJ2-1, with 8 positions matching TRBD1. CDR3 length: 14 amino acids. Germline trimming cut 4 bases from V and 4 bases from J; bases unmatched to any gene: 6. Germline V CDR1 and CDR2: SQVTM, ANQGSEA. CDR3 in amino acids: CSVVSDRAYNEQFF. CDR3 in DNA: TGCAGCGTTGTCTCGGACAGGGCGTACAATGAGCAGTTCTTC.

The chain links TRBV14 to TRBJ2-7; 7 nucleotides align to TRBD1. V was pared by 4 bases and J by 3 bases, with 9 bases of the junction left unmatched. From germline, CDR1 is SGHDN and CDR2 FVKESK. CDR3 length: 15 amino acids. The CDR3 protein is CASSRRQGKVYEQYF. CDR3 nucleotide sequence: TGTGCCAGCAGCCGCCGACAGGGTAAGGTCTACGAGCAGTACTTC.

The chain recombines TRBV4-1 with TRBJ2-7, with D possibly TRBD2 on 6 matching bases. The CDR3 has 15 amino acids. V was shortened by 1 base and J by 5 bases, with 15 bases between the two germline ends. Germline CDR1 MGHRA, CDR2 YSYEKL. CDR3 DNA sequence: TGCGCCAGCAGCCAAGGTAGAGGGAGGAGCGACGAGCAGTACTTC. Protein product: CASSQGRGRSDEQYF.

The chain carries TRBV6-4 and TRBJ1-6; D is possibly TRBD1 (5 bases). Germline-derived CDR1 and CDR2 are MRHNA and SNTAGT. Trimming took 11 bases from V and 9 from J, leaving 17 bases between them. This CDR3 has 13 residues. CDR3 coding DNA: TGTGCCGTAATGGGAGGGGTAATTTCACCCCTCCACTTT. Protein product: CAVMGGVISPLHF.

The rearrangement joins TRBV30 to TRBJ2-7, with D possibly matching TRBD1 (5 bases). There are 12 residues in the CDR3. V dropped 0 bases and J dropped 5 bases, with 8 bases sitting between them. The germline V gene has CDR1 GTSNPN and CDR2 SVGIG (reference sequence). CDR3 loop: CAWSVGVHEQYF. For the CDR3, the DNA is TGTGCCTGGAGTGTAGGGGTGCACGAGCAGTACTTC. The whole variable domain, filled in from reference TRBV30 and TRBJ2-7, reads SQTIHQWPATLVQPVGSPLSLECTVEGTSNPNLYWYRQAAGRGLQLLFYSVGIGQISSEVPQNLSASRPQDRQFILSSKKLLLSDSGFYLCAWSVGVHEQYFGPGTRLTVT.

This clone was seen only once. The chain combines TRBV11-1 with TRBJ1-6; D gene uncertain. V was clipped by 5 bases and J by 9 bases, with 14 bases between them. Germline V CDR1 and CDR2: SGHAT, FQDESV (reference sequence). The CDR3 is 14 residues long. This chain's CDR3 is CASSLVGLASPLHF. The DNA of the CDR3 is TGTGCCAGCAGCCTCGTTGGGTTAGCTTCACCCCTCCACTTT.

The rearrangement links TRBV4-1 to TRBJ2-5, with 12 bases fitting TRBD2. Germline values: CDR1 MGHRA, CDR2 YSYEKL. Trimming cost V 6 bases and J 5 bases; bases outside gene matches: 4. The CDR3 spans 14 residues. CDR3 region: CASRPTSGGETQYF. The CDR3 DNA reads TGCGCCAGCAGACCGACTAGCGGGGGTGAGACCCAGTACTTC.

Notes on this clone: The same CDR3 arises from other DNA sequences in this sample as well. The rearrangement uses TRBV9 and TRBJ1-3; maybe TRBD1 (5 bases). From germline, CDR1 is SGDLS and CDR2 YYNGEE. Trimming stripped 0 bases from V and 0 bases from J, with 7 bases between. This CDR3 has 15 residues. CDR3 amino acids: CASSVDRSSGNTIYF. The CDR3 DNA is TGTGCCAGCAGCGTAGACAGGTCCTCTGGAAACACCATATATTTT.

The CDR3 nucleotides are TGTGCCAGCAGCTTATACGGTCGACAGGGGGAGACCCAGTACTTC. It yields the protein CASSLYGRQGETQYF. The chain is built from TRBV7-8 and TRBJ2-5; 8 nucleotides align to TRBD1. In germline, CDR1 is SGHVS, CDR2 FQNEAQ. This CDR3 comprises 15 residues. The V gene end was trimmed by 2 bases and the J gene end by 5 bases; junction bases not matched to a gene: 7.

J is TRBJ1-1 and V is TRBV14, with D perhaps TRBD1 (5 bases). Trimming took 1 base from V and 3 from J, leaving 12 bases between them. This CDR3 is 15 amino acids long. Germline V lookup: CDR1 SGHDN, CDR2 FVKESK. The CDR3 protein is CASSQGWGGYTEAFF. DNA of the CDR3: TGTGCCAGCAGCCAAGGATGGGGGGGGTACACTGAAGCTTTCTTT.